This TCR beta chain was sequenced in a study of cytomegalovirus exposure and HLA in healthy donors (dated by TCRdb to about 2017). About the full investigation: According to a later analysis, one platform produced both the roughly 130 validation repertoires and the 720 or so repertoires of the first cohort. The study was designed to test whether signatures of past pathogen exposure could be identified by cataloging public T cell receptors. In addition to the first cohort of roughly 700 subjects, a separate validation cohort of around 110 different subjects was used. High-throughput TCR immunosequencing, statistical association of individual TCRs with disease status, and machine learning were combined to predict cytomegalovirus infection status. Overall study outcomes, separate from this receptor: A later analysis had no HLA typing for the validation cohort, so co-occurrence there was scored across all 130 or so repertoires. The classifier was reported to diagnose cytomegalovirus status with high specificity and sensitivity in both the original and validation cohorts. It was suggested by the authors that the approach could potentially be generalized to other disease states and immunological phenotypes. In a later analysis, TCRs clustered in the first cohort were found to also tend to co-occur in the approximately 120 validation repertoires, with 94% of cluster scores above 0. The study listed 164 TCR beta chains as associated with cytomegalovirus. In vitro tests confirmed that a few of the cytomegalovirus-associated TCR beta chains recognize cytomegalovirus antigens. Most TCR sequences were seen in very few donors, while some public TCRs were found in many individuals.

The donors were included in the validation cohort of approximately 120 subjects, a group kept apart from the roughly 730-subject first cohort. Comment on this clone: Its antigen is not yet known. No much larger clone is present one base from it, and per-base qualities are unavailable.

To prepare the library, the immunoSEQ multiplex PCR assay was applied. Per the authors' processing: A statistical classification framework was developed to diagnose cytomegalovirus status using the catalog of TCR beta chain sequences. Held by TCRdb, this immuneACCESS table contains in-frame sequences only and omits some clones. Under half of the omission traces to an unresolved V gene where checked; the cause of the rest is unknown. V and J calls and clone size are as listed in that table; D and trimming were resolved from the DNA. This sample lists 110,000 to 150,000 clones; around 90% were detected once. The top ten hold approximately 7.5% of the sample. CDR1 and CDR2 are drawn from the germline V gene (reference sequence): LNHDA, SQIVND. The CDR3 covers 17 residues, taking in both the cysteine and the phenylalanine. The read is trimmed to its CDR3 DNA, 51 bases read in frame from base 1. V ends up 4 bases short and J 3 bases short, with an unmatched junction base count of 12.

Here the chain combines TRBV19 and TRBJ2-1; TRBD1 aligns with 7 central bases. Sequenced input: PBMCs. This clonotype was sampled from a woman under 30 in good health and CMV-seropositive. DNA sequence: TGTGCCAGTAGTAGCTCTCCCCAGGGGGTCTTCTACAATGAGCAGTTCTTC. Its coded protein is CASSSSPQGVFYNEQFF.